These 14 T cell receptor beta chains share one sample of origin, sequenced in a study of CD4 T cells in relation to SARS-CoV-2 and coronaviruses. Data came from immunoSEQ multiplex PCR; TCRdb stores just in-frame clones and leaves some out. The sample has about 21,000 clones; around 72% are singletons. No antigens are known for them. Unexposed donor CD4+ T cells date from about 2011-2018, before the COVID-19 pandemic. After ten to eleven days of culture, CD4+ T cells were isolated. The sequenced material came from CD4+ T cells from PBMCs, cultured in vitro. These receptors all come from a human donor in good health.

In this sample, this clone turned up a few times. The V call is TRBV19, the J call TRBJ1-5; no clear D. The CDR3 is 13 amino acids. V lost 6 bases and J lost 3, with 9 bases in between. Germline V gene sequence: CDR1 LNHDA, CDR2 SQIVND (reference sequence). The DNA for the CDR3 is TGTGCCAGTAGCCCGGGCCTCAATCAGCCCCAGCATTTT. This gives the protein CASSPGLNQPQHF.

The CDR3 protein is CASSLRNTGELFF. CDR3 bases: TGTGCCAGCAGTTTGCGAAACACCGGGGAGCTGTTTTTT. The chain is built from TRBV28 and TRBJ2-2; no firm D call. The ends were cut back, 3 bases at V and 2 bases at J, with 4 bases in the middle. The CDR3 runs to 13 residues. CDR1 and CDR2 (germline): MDHEN, SYDVKM. The full variable domain, rest sourced from reference TRBV28 and TRBJ2-2, is DVKVTQSSRYLVKRTGEKVFLECVQDMDHENMFWYRQDPGLGLRLIYFSYDVKMKEKGDIPEGYSVSREKKERFSLILESASTNQTSMYLCASSLRNTGELFFGEGSRLTVL.

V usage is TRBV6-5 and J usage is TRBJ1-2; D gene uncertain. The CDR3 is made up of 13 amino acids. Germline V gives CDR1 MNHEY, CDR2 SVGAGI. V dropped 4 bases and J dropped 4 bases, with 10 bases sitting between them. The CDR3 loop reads CASSFFQGYGYTF. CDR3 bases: TGTGCCAGCAGTTTCTTTCAAGGCTATGGCTACACCTTC.

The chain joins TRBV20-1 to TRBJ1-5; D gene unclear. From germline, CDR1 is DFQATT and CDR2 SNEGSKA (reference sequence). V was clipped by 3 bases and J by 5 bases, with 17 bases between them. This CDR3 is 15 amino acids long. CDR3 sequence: CSASSGFWGDQPQHF. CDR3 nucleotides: TGCAGTGCTAGTTCCGGCTTCTGGGGTGATCAGCCCCAGCATTTT.

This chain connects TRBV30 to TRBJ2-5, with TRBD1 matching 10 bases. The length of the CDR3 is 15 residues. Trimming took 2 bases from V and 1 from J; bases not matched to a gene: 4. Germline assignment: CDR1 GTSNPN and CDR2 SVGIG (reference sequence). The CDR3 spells CAWSTRTGGQETQYF. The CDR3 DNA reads TGTGCCTGGAGTACTCGGACAGGGGGCCAAGAGACCCAGTACTTC. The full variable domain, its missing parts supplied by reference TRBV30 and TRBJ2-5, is SQTIHQWPATLVQPVGSPLSLECTVEGTSNPNLYWYRQAAGRGLQLLFYSVGIGQISSEVPQNLSASRPQDRQFILSSKKLLLSDSGFYLCAWSTRTGGQETQYFGPGTRLLVL.

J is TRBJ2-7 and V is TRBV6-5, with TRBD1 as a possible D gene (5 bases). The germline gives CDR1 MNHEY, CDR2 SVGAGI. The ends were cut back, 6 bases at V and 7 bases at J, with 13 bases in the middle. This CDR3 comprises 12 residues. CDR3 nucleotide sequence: TGTGCCAGCAGCTTTCGCTCAGGGGAGCAGTACTTC. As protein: CASSFRSGEQYF.

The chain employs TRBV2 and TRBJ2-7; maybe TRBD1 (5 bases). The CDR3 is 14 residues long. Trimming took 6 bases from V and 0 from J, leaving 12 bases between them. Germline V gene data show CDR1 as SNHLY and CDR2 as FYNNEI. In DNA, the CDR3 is TGTGCCAGCAGCCCGACAGTGAGCTCCTACGAGCAGTACTTC. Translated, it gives CASSPTVSSYEQYF.

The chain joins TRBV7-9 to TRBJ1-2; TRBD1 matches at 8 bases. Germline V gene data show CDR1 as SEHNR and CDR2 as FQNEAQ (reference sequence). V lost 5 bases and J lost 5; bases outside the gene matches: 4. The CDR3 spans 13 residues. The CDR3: CASSLDRGYGYTF. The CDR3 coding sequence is TGTGCCAGCAGCCTAGACAGGGGATATGGCTACACCTTC.

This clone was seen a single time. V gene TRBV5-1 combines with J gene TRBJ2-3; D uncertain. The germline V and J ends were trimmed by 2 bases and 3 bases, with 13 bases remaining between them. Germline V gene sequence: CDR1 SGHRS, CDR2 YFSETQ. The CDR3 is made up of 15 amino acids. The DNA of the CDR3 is TGCGCCAGCAGCTTACCGACCCAGACTACAGATACGCAGTATTTT. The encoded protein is CASSLPTQTTDTQYF.

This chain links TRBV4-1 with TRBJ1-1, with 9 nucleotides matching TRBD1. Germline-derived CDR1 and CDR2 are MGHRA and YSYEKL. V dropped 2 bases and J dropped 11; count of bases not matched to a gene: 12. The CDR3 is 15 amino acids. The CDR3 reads CASSQPTRDRVRAFF. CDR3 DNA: TGCGCCAGCAGCCAACCGACCCGGGACAGGGTGAGGGCTTTCTTT.

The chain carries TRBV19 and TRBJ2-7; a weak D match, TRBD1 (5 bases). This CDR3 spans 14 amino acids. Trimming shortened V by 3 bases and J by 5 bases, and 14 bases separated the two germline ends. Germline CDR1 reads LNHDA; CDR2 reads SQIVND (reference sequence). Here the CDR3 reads CASSMYQGADEQYF. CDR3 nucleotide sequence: TGTGCCAGTAGTATGTATCAGGGCGCCGACGAGCAGTACTTC.

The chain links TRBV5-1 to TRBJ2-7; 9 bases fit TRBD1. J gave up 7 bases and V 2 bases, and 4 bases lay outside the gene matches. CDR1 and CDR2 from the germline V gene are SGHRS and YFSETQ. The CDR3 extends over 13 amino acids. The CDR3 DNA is TGCGCCAGCAGCTTTAGACAGGGGGTAGAGCAGTACTTC. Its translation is CASSFRQGVEQYF.

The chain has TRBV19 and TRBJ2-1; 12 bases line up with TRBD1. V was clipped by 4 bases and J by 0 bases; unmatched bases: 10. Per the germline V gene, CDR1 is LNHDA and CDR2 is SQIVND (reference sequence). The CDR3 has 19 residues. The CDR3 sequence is CASSKGQGAPGSSYNEQFF. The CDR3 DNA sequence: TGTGCCAGTAGTAAGGGACAGGGGGCCCCGGGGAGCTCCTACAATGAGCAGTTCTTC.

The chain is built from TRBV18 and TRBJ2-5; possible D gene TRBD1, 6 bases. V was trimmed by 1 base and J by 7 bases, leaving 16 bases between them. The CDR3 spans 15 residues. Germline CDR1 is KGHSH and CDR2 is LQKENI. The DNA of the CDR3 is TGTGCCAGCTCACCACTAGACAGACAGGCCGGGACCCAGTACTTC. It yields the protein CASSPLDRQAGTQYF.